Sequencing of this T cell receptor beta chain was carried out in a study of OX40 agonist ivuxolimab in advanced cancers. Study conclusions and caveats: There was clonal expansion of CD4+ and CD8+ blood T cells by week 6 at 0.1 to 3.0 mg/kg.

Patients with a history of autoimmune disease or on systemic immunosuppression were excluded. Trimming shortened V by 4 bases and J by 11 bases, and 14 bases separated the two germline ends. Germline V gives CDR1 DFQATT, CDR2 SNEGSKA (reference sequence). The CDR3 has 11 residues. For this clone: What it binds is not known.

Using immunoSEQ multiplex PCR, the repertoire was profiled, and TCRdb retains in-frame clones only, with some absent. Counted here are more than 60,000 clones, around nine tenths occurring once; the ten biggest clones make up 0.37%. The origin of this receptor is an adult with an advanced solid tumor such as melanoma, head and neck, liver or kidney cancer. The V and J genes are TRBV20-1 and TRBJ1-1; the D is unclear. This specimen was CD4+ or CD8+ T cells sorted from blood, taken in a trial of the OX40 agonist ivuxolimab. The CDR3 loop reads CSAILLEGAFF. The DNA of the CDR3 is TGCAGTGCTATACTACTAGAAGGGGCTTTCTTT.